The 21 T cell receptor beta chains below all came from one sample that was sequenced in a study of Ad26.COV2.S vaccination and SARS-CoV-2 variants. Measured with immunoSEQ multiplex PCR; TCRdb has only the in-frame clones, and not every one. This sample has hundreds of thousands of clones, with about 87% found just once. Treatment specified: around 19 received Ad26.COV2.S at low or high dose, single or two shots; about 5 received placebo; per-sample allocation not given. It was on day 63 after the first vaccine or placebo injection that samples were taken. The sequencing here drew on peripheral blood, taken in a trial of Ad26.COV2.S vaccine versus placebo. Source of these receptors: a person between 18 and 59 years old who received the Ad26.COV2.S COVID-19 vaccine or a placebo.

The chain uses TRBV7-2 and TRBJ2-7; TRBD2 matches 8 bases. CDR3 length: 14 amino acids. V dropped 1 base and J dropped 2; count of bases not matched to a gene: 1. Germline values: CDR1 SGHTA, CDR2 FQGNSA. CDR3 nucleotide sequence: TGTGCCAGCAGCTTAGTAGCGGGAACCTACGAGCAGTACTTC. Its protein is CASSLVAGTYEQYF.

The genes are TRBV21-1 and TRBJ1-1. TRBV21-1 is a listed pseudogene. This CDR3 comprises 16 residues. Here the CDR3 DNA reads TGTGCCAGCAGCAAAGCCGAAGGGCTGGAGTATGGTGAAGCTTTCTTT. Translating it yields CASSKAEGLEYGEAFF.

The CDR3 loop reads CSALTGTLTEAFF. The CDR3 DNA reads as TGCAGCGCCTTGACCGGGACACTCACTGAAGCTTTCTTT. The chain joins TRBV29-1 to TRBJ1-1, with a weak D call TRBD1 (6 bases). Germline CDR1 SQVTM, CDR2 ANQGSEA. Trimming cost V 7 bases and J 4 bases, with 16 bases left between them. This CDR3 contains 13 residues.

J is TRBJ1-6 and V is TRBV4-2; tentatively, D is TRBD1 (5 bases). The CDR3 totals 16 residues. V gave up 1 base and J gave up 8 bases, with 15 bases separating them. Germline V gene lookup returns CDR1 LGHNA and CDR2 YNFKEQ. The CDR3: CASSQVGAGSDSPLHF. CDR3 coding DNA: TGTGCCAGCAGCCAAGTAGGGGCGGGAAGTGATTCACCCCTCCACTTT.

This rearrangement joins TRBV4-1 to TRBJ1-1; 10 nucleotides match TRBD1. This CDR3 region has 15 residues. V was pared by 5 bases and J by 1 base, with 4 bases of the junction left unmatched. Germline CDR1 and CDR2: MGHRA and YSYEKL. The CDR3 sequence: CASSDRGLANTEAFF. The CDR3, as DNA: TGCGCCAGCAGCGACAGGGGGCTGGCGAACACTGAAGCTTTCTTT.

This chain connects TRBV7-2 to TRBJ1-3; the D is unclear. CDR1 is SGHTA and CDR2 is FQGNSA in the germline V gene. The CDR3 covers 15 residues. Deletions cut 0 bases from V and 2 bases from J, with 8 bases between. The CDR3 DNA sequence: TGTGCCAGCAGCTTAGCTTCCGGGACTGGAAACACCATATATTTT. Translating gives CASSLASGTGNTIYF. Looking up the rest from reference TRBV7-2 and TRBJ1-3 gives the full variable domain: GAGVSQSPSNKVTEKGKDVELRCDPISGHTALYWYRQSLGQGLEFLIYFQGNSAPDKSGLPSDRFSAERTGGSVSTLTIQRTQQEDSAVYLCASSLASGTGNTIYFGEGSWLTVV.

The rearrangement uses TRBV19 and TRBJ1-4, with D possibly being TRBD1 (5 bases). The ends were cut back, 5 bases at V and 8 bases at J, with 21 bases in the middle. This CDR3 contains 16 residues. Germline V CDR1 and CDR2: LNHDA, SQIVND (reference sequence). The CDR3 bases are TGTGCCAGTAGTCCCCAACGGGGGGTGTCAGGGGAAAAACTGTTTTTT. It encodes CASSPQRGVSGEKLFF.

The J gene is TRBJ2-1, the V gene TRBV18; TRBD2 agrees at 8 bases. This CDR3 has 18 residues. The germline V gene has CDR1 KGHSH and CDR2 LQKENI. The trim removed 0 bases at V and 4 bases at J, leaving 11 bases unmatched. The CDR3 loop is CASSPPKWSSGFYNEQFF. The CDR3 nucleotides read TGTGCCAGCTCACCACCGAAATGGTCTAGCGGGTTTTACAATGAGCAGTTCTTC.

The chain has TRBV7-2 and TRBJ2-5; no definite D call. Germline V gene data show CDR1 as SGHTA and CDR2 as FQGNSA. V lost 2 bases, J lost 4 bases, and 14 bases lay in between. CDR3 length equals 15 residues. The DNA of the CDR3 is TGTGCCAGCAGCTTATGGGCGGCCATTCCAGAGACCCAGTACTTC. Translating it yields CASSLWAAIPETQYF.

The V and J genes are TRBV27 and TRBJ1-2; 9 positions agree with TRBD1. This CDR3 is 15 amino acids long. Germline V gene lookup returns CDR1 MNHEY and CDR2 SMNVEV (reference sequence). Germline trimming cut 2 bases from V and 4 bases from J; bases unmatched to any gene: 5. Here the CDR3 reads CASSLEGTGLYGYTF. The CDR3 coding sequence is TGTGCCAGCAGTTTAGAAGGGACAGGGCTCTATGGCTACACCTTC.

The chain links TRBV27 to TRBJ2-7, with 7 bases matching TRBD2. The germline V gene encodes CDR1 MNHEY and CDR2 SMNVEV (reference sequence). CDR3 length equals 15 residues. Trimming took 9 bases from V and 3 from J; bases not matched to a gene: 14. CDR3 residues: CASRDGGLGVYEQYF. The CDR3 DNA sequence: TGTGCCAGTCGGGACGGAGGACTAGGCGTCTACGAGCAGTACTTC.

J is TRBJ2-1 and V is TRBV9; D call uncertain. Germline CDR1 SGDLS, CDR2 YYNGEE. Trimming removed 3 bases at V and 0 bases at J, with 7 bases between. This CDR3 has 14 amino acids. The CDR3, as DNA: TGTGCCAGCAGCGGTGGCAGCTCCTACAATGAGCAGTTCTTC. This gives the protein CASSGGSSYNEQFF.

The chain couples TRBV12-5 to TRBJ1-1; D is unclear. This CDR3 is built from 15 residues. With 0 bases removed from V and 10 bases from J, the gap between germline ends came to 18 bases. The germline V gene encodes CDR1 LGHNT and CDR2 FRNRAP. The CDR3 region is CASGLVQSVAGVAFF. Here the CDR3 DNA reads TGTGCTAGTGGTTTGGTACAGTCGGTTGCCGGGGTAGCTTTCTTT. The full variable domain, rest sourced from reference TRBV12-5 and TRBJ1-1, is DARVTQTPRHKVTEMGQEVTMRCQPILGHNTVFWYRQTMMQGLELLAYFRNRAPLDDSGMPKDRFSAEMPDATLATLKIQPSEPRDSAVYFCASGLVQSVAGVAFFGQGTRLTVV.

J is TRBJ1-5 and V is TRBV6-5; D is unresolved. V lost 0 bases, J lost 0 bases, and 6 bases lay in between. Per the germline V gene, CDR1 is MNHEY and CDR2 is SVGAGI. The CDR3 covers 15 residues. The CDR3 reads CASSYSPNSNQPQHF. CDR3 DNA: TGTGCCAGCAGTTACTCCCCGAATAGCAATCAGCCCCAGCATTTT.

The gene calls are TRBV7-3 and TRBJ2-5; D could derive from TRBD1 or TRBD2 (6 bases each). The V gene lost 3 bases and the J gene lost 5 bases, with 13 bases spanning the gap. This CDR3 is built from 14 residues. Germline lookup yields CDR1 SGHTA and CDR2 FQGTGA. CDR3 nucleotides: TGTGCCAGCAGCTTCGATCAGGGGAGGGAGACCCAGTACTTC. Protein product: CASSFDQGRETQYF. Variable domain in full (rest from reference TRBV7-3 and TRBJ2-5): GAGVSQTPSNKVTEKGKYVELRCDPISGHTALYWYRQSLGQGPEFLIYFQGTGAADDSGLPNDRFFAVRPEGSVSTLKIQRTERGDSAVYLCASSFDQGRETQYFGPGTRLLVL.

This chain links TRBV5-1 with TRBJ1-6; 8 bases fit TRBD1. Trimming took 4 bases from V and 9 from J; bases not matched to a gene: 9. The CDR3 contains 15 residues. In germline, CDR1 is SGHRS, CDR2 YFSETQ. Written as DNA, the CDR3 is TGCGCCAGCAGCCCACAGGGGGAGTTTGGTTCACCCCTCCACTTT. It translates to CASSPQGEFGSPLHF.

The CDR3 sequence: CASSAWRETGELFF. For the CDR3, the DNA is TGTGCCAGCAGCGCGTGGAGGGAGACCGGGGAGCTGTTTTTT. The chain employs TRBV5-8 and TRBJ2-2; D may be TRBD2 (6 bases). CDR3 size: 14 residues. The germline V gene encodes CDR1 SGHTS and CDR2 YDEGEE. The V end lost 4 bases, the J end lost 5 bases, and 12 bases lay between the germline ends.

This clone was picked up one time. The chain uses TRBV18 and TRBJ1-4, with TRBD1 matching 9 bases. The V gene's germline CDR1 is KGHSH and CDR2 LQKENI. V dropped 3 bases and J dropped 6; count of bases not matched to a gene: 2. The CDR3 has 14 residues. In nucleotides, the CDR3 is TGTGCCAGCTCACCGGGACAGGGTCATGAAAAACTGTTTTTT. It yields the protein CASSPGQGHEKLFF.

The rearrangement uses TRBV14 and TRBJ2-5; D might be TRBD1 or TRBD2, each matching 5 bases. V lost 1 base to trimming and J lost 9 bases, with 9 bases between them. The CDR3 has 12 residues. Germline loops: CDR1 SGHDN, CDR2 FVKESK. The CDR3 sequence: CASSQVRGPQYF. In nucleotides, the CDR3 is TGTGCCAGCAGCCAAGTGAGGGGTCCCCAGTACTTC.

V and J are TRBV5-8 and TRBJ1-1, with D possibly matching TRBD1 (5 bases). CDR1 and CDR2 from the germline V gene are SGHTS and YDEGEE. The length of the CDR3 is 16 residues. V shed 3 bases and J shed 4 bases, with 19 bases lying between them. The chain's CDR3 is CASSWGLVAFVTEAFF. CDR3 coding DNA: TGTGCCAGCAGCTGGGGCCTGGTGGCATTTGTCACTGAAGCTTTCTTT.

In DNA form, the CDR3 reads TGTGCCAGCTCACCAGGAGTTGCGGCAGTCGGTCAGCCCCAGCATTTT. This sequence encodes CASSPGVAAVGQPQHF. The V gene is TRBV18, the J gene TRBJ1-5; D uncertain. Trimming removed 2 bases from V and 6 bases from J, with 17 bases in between. CDR1 is KGHSH, CDR2 LQKENI, per germline. The length of the CDR3 is 16 residues.